Sequencing of this TCR beta chain was carried out in a study of Graves' ophthalmopathy and Graves' hyperthyroidism. Germline V CDR1 and CDR2: SGDLS, YYNGEE. The CDR3 loop spans 16 amino acids. V lost 3 bases and J 0 bases, leaving 10 bases between the germline ends. This clonotype has a single count. For repertoire sequencing, the TCR beta CDR3 regions were amplified from RNA transcripts. The first-round RT-PCR employed HTBI primers together with the Qiagen OneStep RT-PCR kit. A multiplex PCR was then performed as the second round. TCRdb fed the multiplex PCR reads into MiXCR, producing one record per CDR3 protein. Among 200,000 to 300,000 distinct CDR3 sequences listed, around 50% were seen once.

This sequence was found in an adult man with Graves' ophthalmopathy. V is TRBV9 and J is TRBJ2-6, with D perhaps matching TRBD1 or TRBD2 (5 bases each). Sequenced input: peripheral blood. The CDR3 reads CASSALRGSGANVLTF. CDR3 DNA sequence: TGTGCCAGCAGCGCCTTGAGGGGCTCTGGGGCCAACGTCCTGACTTTC.